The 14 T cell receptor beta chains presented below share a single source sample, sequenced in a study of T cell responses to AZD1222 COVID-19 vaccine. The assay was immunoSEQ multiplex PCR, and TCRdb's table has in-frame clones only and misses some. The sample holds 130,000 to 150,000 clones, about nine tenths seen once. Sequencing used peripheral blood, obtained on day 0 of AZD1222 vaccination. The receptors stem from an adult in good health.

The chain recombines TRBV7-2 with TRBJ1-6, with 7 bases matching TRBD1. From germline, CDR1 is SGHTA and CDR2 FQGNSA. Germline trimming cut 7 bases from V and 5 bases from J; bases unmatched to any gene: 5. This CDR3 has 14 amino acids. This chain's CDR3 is CASIWGQHNSPLHF. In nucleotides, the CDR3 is TGTGCCAGCATCTGGGGACAGCATAATTCACCCCTCCACTTT.

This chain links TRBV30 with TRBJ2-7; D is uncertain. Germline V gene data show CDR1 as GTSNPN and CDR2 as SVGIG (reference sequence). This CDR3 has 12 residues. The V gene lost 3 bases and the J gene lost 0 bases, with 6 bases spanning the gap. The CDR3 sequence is CAWRTASYEQYF. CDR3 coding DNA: TGTGCCTGGAGGACGGCCTCCTACGAGCAGTACTTC. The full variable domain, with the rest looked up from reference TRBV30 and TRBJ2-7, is SQTIHQWPATLVQPVGSPLSLECTVEGTSNPNLYWYRQAAGRGLQLLFYSVGIGQISSEVPQNLSASRPQDRQFILSSKKLLLSDSGFYLCAWRTASYEQYFGPGTRLTVT.

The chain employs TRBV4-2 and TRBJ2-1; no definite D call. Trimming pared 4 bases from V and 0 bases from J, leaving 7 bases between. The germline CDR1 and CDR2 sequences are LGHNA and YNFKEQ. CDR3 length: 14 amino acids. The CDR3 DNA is TGTGCCAGCAGCCTTCTACGCTCCTACAATGAGCAGTTCTTC. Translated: CASSLLRSYNEQFF.

The CDR3 region is CASSRGRANTEAFF. In DNA form, the CDR3 reads TGCGCCAGCAGCCGCGGACGGGCGAACACTGAAGCTTTCTTT. The chain recombines TRBV4-3 with TRBJ1-1, with unresolved D. The CDR3 totals 14 residues. The V end was cut by 4 bases, the J end by 1 base, with 10 bases between. Germline CDR1 and CDR2: LGHNA and YSLEER.

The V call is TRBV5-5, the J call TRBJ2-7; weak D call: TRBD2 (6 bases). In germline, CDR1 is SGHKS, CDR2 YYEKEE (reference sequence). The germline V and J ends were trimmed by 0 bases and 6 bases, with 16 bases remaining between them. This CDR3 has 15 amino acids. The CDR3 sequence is CASSLGTGDVSEQYF. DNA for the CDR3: TGTGCCAGCAGCTTGGGCACGGGAGACGTGTCCGAGCAGTACTTC.

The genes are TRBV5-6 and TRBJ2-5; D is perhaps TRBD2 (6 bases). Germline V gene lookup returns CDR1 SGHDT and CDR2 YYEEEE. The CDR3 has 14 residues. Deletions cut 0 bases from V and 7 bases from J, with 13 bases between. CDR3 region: CASSLGGASGTQYF. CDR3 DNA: TGTGCCAGCAGCTTGGGCGGGGCCTCCGGGACCCAGTACTTC.

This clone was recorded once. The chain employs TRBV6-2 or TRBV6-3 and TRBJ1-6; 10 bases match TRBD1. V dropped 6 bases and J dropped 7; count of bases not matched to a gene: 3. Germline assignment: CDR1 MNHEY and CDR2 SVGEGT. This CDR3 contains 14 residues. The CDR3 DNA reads TGTGCCAGCAGCTGGGACAGGGGAAATTCACCCCTCCACTTT. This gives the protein CASSWDRGNSPLHF.

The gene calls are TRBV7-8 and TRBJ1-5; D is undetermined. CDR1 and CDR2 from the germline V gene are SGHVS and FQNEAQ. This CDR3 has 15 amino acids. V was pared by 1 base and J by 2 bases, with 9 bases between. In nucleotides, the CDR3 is TGTGCCAGCAGCTTAGTCTCGGCAGGCAATCAGCCCCAGCATTTT. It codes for CASSLVSAGNQPQHF.

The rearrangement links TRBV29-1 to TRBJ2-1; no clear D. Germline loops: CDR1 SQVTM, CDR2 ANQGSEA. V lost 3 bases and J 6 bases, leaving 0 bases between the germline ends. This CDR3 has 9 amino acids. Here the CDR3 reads CSVDNEQFF. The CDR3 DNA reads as TGCAGCGTTGACAATGAGCAGTTCTTC.

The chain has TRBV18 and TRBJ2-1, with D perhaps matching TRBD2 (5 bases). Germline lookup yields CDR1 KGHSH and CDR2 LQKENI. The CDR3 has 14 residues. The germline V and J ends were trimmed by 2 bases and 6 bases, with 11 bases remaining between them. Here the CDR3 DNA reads TGTGCCAGCTCACCAACGGGAAGGAGCAATGAGCAGTTCTTC. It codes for CASSPTGRSNEQFF.

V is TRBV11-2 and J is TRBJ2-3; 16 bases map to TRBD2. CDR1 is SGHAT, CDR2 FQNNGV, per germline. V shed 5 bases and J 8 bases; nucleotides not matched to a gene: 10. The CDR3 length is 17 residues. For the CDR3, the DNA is TGTGCCAGCAGCCCCCCCGGGACTAGCGGGAGGGGGGGTACGCAGTATTTT. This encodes CASSPPGTSGRGGTQYF.

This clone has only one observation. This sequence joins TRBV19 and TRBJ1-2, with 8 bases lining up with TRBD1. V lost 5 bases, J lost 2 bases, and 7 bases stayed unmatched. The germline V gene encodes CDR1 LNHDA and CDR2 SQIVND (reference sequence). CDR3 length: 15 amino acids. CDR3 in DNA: TGTGCCAGTAGTTCCCGACAGGGGCCCAACTATGGCTACACCTTC. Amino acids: CASSSRQGPNYGYTF.

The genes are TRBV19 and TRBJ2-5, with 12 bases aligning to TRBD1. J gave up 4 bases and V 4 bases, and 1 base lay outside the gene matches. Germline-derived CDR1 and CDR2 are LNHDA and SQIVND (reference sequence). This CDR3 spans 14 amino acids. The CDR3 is CASSKGQGAETQYF. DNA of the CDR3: TGTGCCAGTAGTAAGGGACAGGGGGCAGAGACCCAGTACTTC.

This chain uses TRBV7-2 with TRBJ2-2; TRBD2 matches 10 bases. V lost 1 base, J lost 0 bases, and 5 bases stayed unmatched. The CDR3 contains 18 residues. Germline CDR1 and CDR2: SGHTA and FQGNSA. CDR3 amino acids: CASSLVPLAGANTGELFF. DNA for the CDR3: TGTGCCAGCAGCTTAGTCCCTCTAGCGGGAGCGAACACCGGGGAGCTGTTTTTT. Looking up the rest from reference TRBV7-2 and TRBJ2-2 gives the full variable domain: GAGVSQSPSNKVTEKGKDVELRCDPISGHTALYWYRQSLGQGLEFLIYFQGNSAPDKSGLPSDRFSAERTGGSVSTLTIQRTQQEDSAVYLCASSLVPLAGANTGELFFGEGSRLTVL.